These 26 T cell receptor beta chains share one sample of origin, sequenced in a study of response to subunit inactivated influenza vaccine. MiXCR, applied by TCRdb to the RT-PCR reads, yields one record per CDR3 protein. The profile shows about 480,000 distinct CDR3 sequences, 9.5% to 13% of them singletons. Sequenced material: PBMCs from blood, taken 35 to 45 days after vaccination. Every receptor here comes from a man aged 45-65 years who received an inactivated influenza vaccine.

The table lists this clonotype with a few counts. Here the CDR3 reads CSVGLAADEQYF. CDR3 nucleotide sequence: TGCAGCGTTGGGCTGGCAGCCGACGAGCAGTACTTC. The chain links TRBV29-1 to TRBJ2-7, with D uncertain. Germline V CDR1 and CDR2: SQVTM, ANQGSEA. This CDR3 contains 12 residues. Trimming left V 4 bases short and J 5 bases short, with 12 bases between.

As regards this clonotype: Here the CDR3 omits its conserved ending phenylalanine or tryptophan, so a read error is the likely source. The gene calls are TRBV4-1 and TRBJ2-3, with 7 bases aligning to TRBD2. Trimming took 4 bases from V and 2 from J; bases not matched to a gene: 3. The length of the CDR3 is 14 residues. In germline, CDR1 is MGHRA, CDR2 YSYEKL. Here the CDR3 reads CASSPGTITDTQYL. CDR3 nucleotide sequence: TGCGCCAGCAGCCCGGGGACTATCACAGATACGCAGTATCTT.

In its sample, this clonotype was seen many times. The chain employs TRBV28 and TRBJ1-6, with TRBD1 matching over 7 bases. The CDR3 is made up of 14 amino acids. V gave up 6 bases and J gave up 7 bases; unmatched junction bases: 6. Germline CDR1 and CDR2: MDHEN and SYDVKM. CDR3 in amino acids: CASRRDSTNSPLHF. The CDR3 coding sequence is TGTGCCAGCAGGCGGGACAGTACCAATTCACCCCTCCACTTT.

The chain employs TRBV4-2 and TRBJ1-5; D remains unclear. V dropped 2 bases and J dropped 6 bases, with 17 bases sitting between them. There are 16 residues in the CDR3. Germline CDR1 and CDR2: LGHNA and YNFKEQ. The CDR3 here is CASSQLAASLSQPQHF. CDR3 DNA sequence: TGTGCCAGCAGCCAACTAGCAGCTTCCTTAAGTCAGCCCCAGCATTTT.

This chain connects TRBV7-6 to TRBJ2-4; tentatively, D is TRBD2 (6 bases). Looked up from germline, CDR1 is SGHVS and CDR2 is FNYEAQ. The CDR3 loop spans 16 amino acids. The V gene lost 9 bases and the J gene lost 3 bases, with 21 bases spanning the gap. The CDR3 coding sequence is TGTGCCAGTAGTTCCGGGACTTGGCTGAGCAAAAACATTCAGTACTTC. Protein: CASSSGTWLSKNIQYF.

In its sample, this clonotype was seen a few times. The V call is TRBV27, the J call TRBJ1-2; TRBD1 aligns across 8 bases. Germline V lookup: CDR1 MNHEY, CDR2 SMNVEV (reference sequence). J gave up 4 bases and V 0 bases, and 16 bases lay outside the gene matches. The CDR3 sequence is 19 residues long. CDR3 protein: CASSLSSRQGARAGYGYTF. For the CDR3, the DNA is TGTGCCAGCAGTTTATCATCCCGGCAGGGGGCGCGGGCTGGCTATGGCTACACCTTC.

The chain employs TRBV5-1 and TRBJ2-2, with 7 bases lining up with TRBD1. The CDR3 is 15 residues long. J lost 6 bases, V lost 4 bases, and 9 bases had no gene match. In germline, CDR1 is SGHRS, CDR2 YFSETQ. The CDR3 reads CASSLLTGAAGELFF. The CDR3 DNA follows: TGCGCCAGCAGCCTACTTACAGGGGCCGCCGGGGAGCTGTTTTTT.

The chain recombines TRBV27 with TRBJ2-3, with no clear D. Trimming removed 6 bases from V and 5 bases from J, with 12 bases in between. Per the germline V gene, CDR1 is MNHEY and CDR2 is SMNVEV (reference sequence). CDR3 size: 13 residues. The CDR3 is CASSWVMGDTQYF. The CDR3 DNA follows: TGTGCCAGCAGCTGGGTTATGGGAGATACGCAGTATTTT.

This clonotype was recorded a few times. The chain recombines TRBV7-8 with TRBJ2-7; 9 bases match TRBD1. The J segment lost 0 bases and the V segment lost 5 bases, leaving 8 bases of the junction unmatched. Germline lookup yields CDR1 SGHVS and CDR2 FQNEAQ. The CDR3 totals 16 residues. CDR3 bases: TGTGCCAGCAGCCGTACTCTGACAGGGGGCTCCTACGAGCAGTACTTC. This gives the protein CASSRTLTGGSYEQYF.

This chain links TRBV7-2 with TRBJ2-7; possible D gene TRBD2, 6 bases. Germline CDR1 SGHTA, CDR2 FQGNSA. Trimming left V 1 base short and J 3 bases short, with 13 bases between. The CDR3 is 15 residues long. This CDR3 is CASSLDPGVNYEQYF. The CDR3 nucleotides read TGTGCCAGCAGCTTAGATCCGGGGGTAAACTACGAGCAGTACTTC.

About this clonotype: The junction shows a germline mismatch at one end, possibly a read error. The rearrangement uses TRBV20-1 and TRBJ1-3; 9 nucleotides agree with TRBD1. The CDR3 sequence is 17 residues long. Per the germline V gene, CDR1 is DFQATT and CDR2 is SNEGSKA (reference sequence). The CDR3 region is CSARDLGQGSSGDTIYF. Written as DNA, the CDR3 is TGCAGTGCTAGAGATCTAGGACAGGGGAGCTCTGGAGACACCATATATTTT.

As to this clonotype: Relative to the germline gene, one junction end is altered; a read error may explain this. The CDR3 DNA sequence: TGCTGTGCTAGAGATCCTCTGTCAGGGGGTTTGGGAGAGACCCAGTACTTC. This encodes CCARDPLSGGLGETQYF. The chain combines TRBV20-1 with TRBJ2-5; TRBD1 matches at 7 bases. The CDR3 spans 17 residues. The germline V gene encodes CDR1 DFQATT and CDR2 SNEGSKA (reference sequence).

The rearrangement joins TRBV6-7 to TRBJ1-6, with D hard to call. TRBV6-7 falls under the ORF class, with uncertain function. CDR3 length: 16 amino acids. V was pared by 5 bases and J by 5 bases, with 16 bases between. The CDR3 spells CASSQSRLLDNSPLHF. Written as DNA, the CDR3 is TGTGCCAGCAGTCAATCCCGGCTCCTCGATAATTCACCCCTCCACTTT.

This clonotype was counted only a few times. The chain couples TRBV6-1 to TRBJ2-3, with a possible D match to TRBD1 (6 bases). There are 18 residues in the CDR3. The germline V gene has CDR1 MNHNS and CDR2 SASEGT. V gave up 0 bases and J gave up 3 bases, with 19 bases separating them. CDR3 in amino acids: CASSEARTAGAKTDTQYF. For the CDR3, the DNA is TGTGCCAGCAGTGAAGCGCGGACCGCAGGGGCTAAAACAGATACGCAGTATTTT.

The chain joins TRBV9 to TRBJ2-5; 7 bases line up with TRBD2. The germline gives CDR1 SGDLS, CDR2 YYNGEE. Trimming at V came to 0 bases and at J to 0 bases, leaving 5 bases not matched to a gene. There are 16 residues in the CDR3. CDR3 nucleotides: TGTGCCAGCAGCGTAGGTCGGGAGGTGTACCAAGAGACCCAGTACTTC. It is translated as CASSVGREVYQETQYF.

The chain links TRBV27 to TRBJ2-7; 10 positions agree with TRBD1. Trimming took 8 bases from V and 2 from J; bases not matched to a gene: 9. Germline lookup yields CDR1 MNHEY and CDR2 SMNVEV (reference sequence). The CDR3 length is 15 residues. The CDR3 protein is CASGPSGTGAYEQYF. In DNA form, the CDR3 reads TGTGCCAGCGGTCCCTCCGGGACAGGGGCCTACGAGCAGTACTTC.

This clonotype was counted only a few times. The chain joins TRBV20-1 to TRBJ2-7, with D unresolved. V was trimmed by 3 bases and J by 0 bases, leaving 9 bases between them. Germline lookup yields CDR1 DFQATT and CDR2 SNEGSKA (reference sequence). The CDR3 totals 13 residues. The CDR3 loop reads CSARNPSSYEQYF. DNA of the CDR3: TGCAGTGCTAGGAACCCTAGCTCCTACGAGCAGTACTTC.

This clonotype occurred many times. The gene calls are TRBV6-2 or TRBV6-3 and TRBJ1-1; D is unresolved. V lost 0 bases and J lost 4, with 15 bases in between. CDR1 and CDR2 (germline): MNHEY, SVGEGT. The CDR3 is 16 amino acids. The chain's CDR3 is CASSYSARRRPTEAFF. CDR3 DNA sequence: TGTGCCAGCAGTTACTCAGCGCGGCGTCGGCCCACTGAAGCTTTCTTT.

The chain recombines TRBV11-2 with TRBJ2-6, with TRBD2 identical over 13 bases. This CDR3 is 18 amino acids long. Germline lookup yields CDR1 SGHAT and CDR2 FQNNGV. Trimming cost V 5 bases and J 2 bases; bases outside gene matches: 6. CDR3 residues: CASSPLAGGPTGANVLTF. CDR3 sequence (DNA): TGTGCCAGCAGCCCACTAGCGGGGGGGCCGACTGGGGCCAACGTCCTGACTTTC.

This clonotype was detected only a few times. The chain carries TRBV7-9 and TRBJ1-6, with a tentative D call TRBD1 (5 bases). The V gene lost 5 bases and the J gene lost 8 bases, with 13 bases spanning the gap. The CDR3 sequence is 14 residues long. Germline CDR1 is SEHNR and CDR2 is FQNEAQ (reference sequence). CDR3 protein: CASSRELGDSPLHF. Written as DNA, the CDR3 is TGTGCCAGCAGCAGGGAGTTGGGGGATTCACCCCTCCACTTT.

For the CDR3, the DNA is TGTGCCAGCAGCCATAGTGGCGGGGGGGGTACCTACGAGCAGTACTTC. Translated: CASSHSGGGGTYEQYF. The chain uses TRBV13 and TRBJ2-7; 9 nucleotides line up with TRBD2. Germline values: CDR1 PRHDT, CDR2 FYEKMQ (reference sequence). The CDR3 is made up of 16 amino acids. The V gene end was trimmed by 5 bases and the J gene end by 2 bases; junction bases not matched to a gene: 10.

This clonotype has at least ten counts. J is TRBJ1-2 and V is TRBV12-3 or TRBV12-4; 7 bases agree with TRBD1. J lost 0 bases, V lost 5 bases, and 9 bases had no gene match. The CDR3 has 16 amino acids. The CDR3, as DNA: TGTGCCAGCAGTGAAAACAGGGGACGCGCTAACTATGGCTACACCTTC. This gives the protein CASSENRGRANYGYTF.

This clonotype appeared many times. The V call is TRBV20-1, the J call TRBJ2-1; TRBD1 agrees at 11 bases. The CDR3 runs to 14 residues. Germline V lookup: CDR1 DFQATT, CDR2 SNEGSKA (reference sequence). The V segment lost 1 base and the J segment 7 bases; nucleotides outside the gene matches: 3. The CDR3 reads CSARGGQGANEQFF. DNA for the CDR3: TGCAGTGCTAGAGGAGGACAGGGGGCTAATGAGCAGTTCTTC.

The J gene is TRBJ2-7, the V gene TRBV20-1; 9 nucleotides line up with TRBD2. After removal of 0 bases from V and 0 bases from J, the junction contained 3 bases not matched to a gene. The CDR3 loop spans 15 amino acids. CDR1 is DFQATT and CDR2 is SNEGSKA in the germline V gene (reference sequence). CDR3 coding DNA: TGCAGTGCTAGAGACGCGGGAGGGAGCTCCTACGAGCAGTACTTC. Translating it yields CSARDAGGSSYEQYF.

This clonotype appeared a few times. The chain uses TRBV20-1 and TRBJ1-6; D is ambiguous. Germline V gene data show CDR1 as DFQATT and CDR2 as SNEGSKA (reference sequence). This CDR3 spans 10 amino acids. Trimming stripped 3 bases from V and 14 bases from J, with 8 bases between. CDR3 region: CSARGRALHF. In DNA form, the CDR3 reads TGCAGTGCTAGGGGCCGGGCCCTCCACTTT.

This clonotype was seen more than once but under ten times. The V and J genes are TRBV28 and TRBJ2-1; 8 positions agree with TRBD2. V dropped 6 bases and J dropped 8; count of bases not matched to a gene: 18. Per the germline V gene, CDR1 is MDHEN and CDR2 is SYDVKM. The CDR3 totals 17 residues. In DNA form, the CDR3 reads TGTGCCAGCAGCCCTCTTTCTTCGGGAGGGCCTAGATATGAGCAGTTCTTC. Translating it yields CASSPLSSGGPRYEQFF.